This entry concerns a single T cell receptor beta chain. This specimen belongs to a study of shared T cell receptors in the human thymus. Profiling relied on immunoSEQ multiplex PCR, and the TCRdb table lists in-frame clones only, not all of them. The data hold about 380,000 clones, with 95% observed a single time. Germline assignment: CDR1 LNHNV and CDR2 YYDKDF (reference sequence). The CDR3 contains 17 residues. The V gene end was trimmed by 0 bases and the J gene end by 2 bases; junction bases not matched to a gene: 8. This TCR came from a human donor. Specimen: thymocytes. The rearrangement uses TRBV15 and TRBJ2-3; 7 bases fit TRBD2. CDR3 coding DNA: TGTGCCACCAGCAGAGATGCGAAGCGGGACTACACAGATACGCAGTATTTT. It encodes CATSRDAKRDYTDTQYF. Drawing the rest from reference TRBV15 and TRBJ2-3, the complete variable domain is DAMVIQNPRYQVTQFGKPVTLSCSQTLNHNVMYWYQQKSSQAPKLLFHYYDKDFNNEADTPDNFQSRRPNTSFCFLDIRSPGLGDTAMYLCATSRDAKRDYTDTQYFGPGTRLTVL.